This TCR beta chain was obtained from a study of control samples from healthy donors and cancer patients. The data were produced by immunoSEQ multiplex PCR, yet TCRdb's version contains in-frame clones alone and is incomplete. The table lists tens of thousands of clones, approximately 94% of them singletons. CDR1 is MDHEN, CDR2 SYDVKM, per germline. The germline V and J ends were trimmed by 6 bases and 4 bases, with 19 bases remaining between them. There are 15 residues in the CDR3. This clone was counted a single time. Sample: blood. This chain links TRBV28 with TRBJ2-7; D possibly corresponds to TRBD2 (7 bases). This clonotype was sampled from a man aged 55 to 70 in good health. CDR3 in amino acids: CASSLSGAGAYEQYF. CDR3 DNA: TGTGCCAGCAGCCTTTCGGGGGCGGGAGCTTACGAGCAGTACTTC.